This record covers a single T cell receptor beta chain. Its binding antigen is unknown. Qualities for individual bases were not recorded, and no much larger clone is one base off. This entry is derived from a study of memory CD4+ T cells and cytomegalovirus serostatus (dated by TCRdb to the late 2010s). Some background on the complete study: The cohort included approximately 35 healthy adults from Belgium, of whom 9 were CMV seropositive and approximately 24 were CMV seronegative. To replicate a published TCR-based CMV serostatus classifier, the researchers sequenced the CD4+ memory TCRbeta repertoires of a Belgian cohort whose cytomegalovirus serostatus was known.

The Quick-DNA Microprep Kit was used to extract genomic DNA from the sorted cells. Amplification of TCRbeta DNA was done with the immunoSEQ hsTCRbeta kit, following the protocol from the manufacturer. An Illumina MiSeq instrument was used to sequence the TCRbeta libraries. As for how the authors treated the data: Following removal of out-of-frame sequences, a few million distinct TCRbeta sequences were retained, with an average of about 63,000 per individual. Each individual was scored by the count of around 160 previously reported CMV-associated TCRbeta sequences and the total productive distinct TCRbeta count. A beta-binomial model was reimplemented in Python, and scikit-learn random forests with default parameters were trained on data from the US cohort. Classifier performance on the Belgian cohort was reported as the median AUC with percentile confidence intervals calculated over 10,000 bootstrap iterations. Here the immuneACCESS table is served through TCRdb, limited to in-frame sequences with V and J called. Missing clones are a known gap in these copies; in checked studies unresolved V genes cover under half, and the rest lacks a known reason. The DNA was the basis for D and trimming; V, J and clone size are from that table. In this sample the table shows 56,000 or so clones, around 78% of which occur a single time. The ten most abundant clones make up roughly 1.7% of the sample.

Relative to germline, V is 6 bases shorter and J is 2 bases shorter, with 8 bases between their ends. Taken from cysteine to phenylalanine, the CDR3 has 13 residues. Only CDR3 DNA is held: 39 bases, read in frame from base 1. The germline V gene yields SNHLY for CDR1 and FYNNEI for CDR2. The paper as a whole reports these results and caveats: Only CD4+CD45RO+ memory cells were sequenced, in contrast to the original study, in which naive and memory CD4+ and CD8+ populations were covered. A median bootstrapped AUC of almost 0.96 with a 95% CI of 0.76-1.00 was achieved on the Belgian cohort by the original-framework classifier. The results were read as suggesting that the CMV-associated TCR signature is, for the most part, present in the CD4+ memory repertoire. CMV serostatus prediction reached a median bootstrapped AUC of nearly 0.96 with the original framework and 0.91 with a US-trained random forest. Of 164 previously reported CMV-associated TCRbeta sequences, around 67 appeared in the CD4+ memory repertoires, each in one to five individuals.

A FACSAria II was used to sort memory CD4+ T cells, defined as single viable CD3+CD4+CD8-CD45RO+ cells. CMV serostatus was assessed using a Roche Elecsys assay, by which serum IgG against CMV pp150, pp28, p38 and p52 was detected. After the samples were thawed, total CD4+ T cells were enriched through positive selection using CD4 magnetic microbeads. The samples came from a separate study whose specific focus was interrogating the CD4+ T cell memory repertoire. Peripheral blood mononuclear cells were isolated and cryopreserved following standard operating procedures; serum was stored at -80 °C. The staining used CD3-PerCP (BW264/56), CD4-APC (RPA-T4), CD45RO-PE (UCHT1) and CD8-Pacific Orange (3B5) antibodies, and Sytox blue was used to exclude non-viable cells.

The sequence links TRBV2 to TRBJ2-1; the D segment cannot be called with confidence. The source of this sequence is an adult in good health and CMV-seronegative. Sequencing was performed on memory CD4+ T cells from blood. In nucleotide form, the sequence is TGTGCCAGCAGGGCCACCACCTACAATGAGCAGTTCTTC. It translates to CASRATTYNEQFF.